The 9 T cell receptor beta chains below were found in one sample sequenced in a study of identifying expanded T cells in peripheral blood. This table comes from immunoSEQ multiplex PCR, and its TCRdb copy is limited to in-frame clones, with some not included. The sample consists of about 78,000 clones, almost 85% of them appearing once. What was sequenced was blood. Receptors originate from a person aged 18 to 69 in good health.

The genes are TRBV2 and TRBJ1-1; no reliable D call. There are 17 residues in the CDR3. V gave up 6 bases and J gave up 2 bases, with 22 bases separating them. Germline V gene data show CDR1 as SNHLY and CDR2 as FYNNEI. The CDR3 region is CASRFEGAGELNTEAFF. CDR3 DNA sequence: TGTGCCAGCAGGTTCGAGGGAGCGGGCGAATTAAACACTGAAGCTTTCTTT.

The chain uses TRBV19 and TRBJ2-5; TRBD1 or TRBD2 may be the D gene (5 bases each). The germline gives CDR1 LNHDA, CDR2 SQIVND (reference sequence). CDR3 length: 15 residues. Trimming took off 1 base at V and 1 base at J, with 10 bases between the two ends. CDR3 in amino acids: CASSIGGVLQETQYF. For the CDR3, the DNA is TGTGCCAGTAGTATAGGAGGGGTACTCCAAGAGACCCAGTACTTC. Complete variable domain (other parts from reference TRBV19 and TRBJ2-5): DGGITQSPKYLFRKEGQNVTLSCEQNLNHDAMYWYRQDPGQGLRLIYYSQIVNDFQKGDIAEGYSVSREKKESFPLTVTSAQKNPTAFYLCASSIGGVLQETQYFGPGTRLLVL.

V gene TRBV25-1 combines with J gene TRBJ1-1, with D unresolved. Trimming removed 1 base at V and 5 bases at J, with 14 bases between. CDR1 is MGHDK and CDR2 is SYGVNS in the germline V gene. The CDR3 contains 15 residues. The CDR3: CASSESEPRRTEAFF. CDR3 DNA: TGTGCCAGCAGTGAATCAGAGCCACGCAGGACTGAAGCTTTCTTT. Together with reference TRBV25-1 and TRBJ1-1, the CDR3 gives the full variable domain: EADIYQTPRYLVIGTGKKITLECSQTMGHDKMYWYQQDPGMELHLIHYSYGVNSTEKGDLSSESTVSRIRTEHFPLTLESARPSHTSQYLCASSESEPRRTEAFFGQGTRLTVV.

This chain connects TRBV6-5 to TRBJ2-5; D is unresolved. Germline CDR1 is MNHEY and CDR2 is SVGAGI. This CDR3 is 13 amino acids long. V was trimmed by 4 bases and J by 5 bases, leaving 11 bases between them. As DNA, the CDR3 is TGTGCCAGCAGTTCGCAAATGCGGGAGACCCAGTACTTC. The encoded protein is CASSSQMRETQYF.

The chain uses TRBV19 and TRBJ1-5; 8 bases are a match to TRBD1. V gave up 7 bases and J gave up 2 bases; unmatched junction bases: 10. CDR3 size: 16 residues. CDR1 LNHDA and CDR2 SQIVND come from the germline V gene (reference sequence). CDR3 region: CASNLQGGLGNQPQHF. The CDR3 nucleotides read TGTGCCAGTAATTTACAGGGGGGATTAGGCAATCAGCCCCAGCATTTT.

This clone has just one count. The V and J genes are TRBV28 and TRBJ2-1, with D tentatively TRBD2 (6 bases). V shed 8 bases and J shed 2 bases, with 16 bases lying between them. Looked up from germline, CDR1 is MDHEN and CDR2 is SYDVKM. There are 15 residues in the CDR3. The CDR3 loop is CASGGVRYAYNEQFF. CDR3 bases: TGTGCCAGCGGAGGGGTAAGGTACGCCTACAATGAGCAGTTCTTC.

The V call is TRBV5-1, the J call TRBJ2-1; 8 nucleotides align to TRBD2. J was trimmed by 8 bases and V by 4 bases; bases with no gene match: 26. Germline CDR1 SGHRS, CDR2 YFSETQ. The CDR3 is made up of 20 amino acids. The CDR3 loop reads CASSDASQGPKGLVFDEQFF. CDR3 in DNA: TGCGCCAGCAGCGACGCGAGTCAGGGCCCTAAGGGACTAGTGTTCGATGAGCAGTTCTTC. The variable domain in full, completed from reference TRBV5-1 and TRBJ2-1, reads KAGVTQTPRYLIKTRGQQVTLSCSPISGHRSVSWYQQTPGQGLQFLFEYFSETQRNKGNFPGRFSGRQFSNSRSEMNVSTLELGDSALYLCASSDASQGPKGLVFDEQFFGPGTRLTVL.

The V gene is TRBV27, the J gene TRBJ1-2; D uncertain. Per germline, CDR1 MNHEY and CDR2 SMNVEV (reference sequence). This CDR3 comprises 15 residues. The V end lost 3 bases, the J end lost 4 bases, and 15 bases lay between the germline ends. The CDR3 protein is CASSLAGWSPYGYTF. CDR3 coding DNA: TGTGCCAGCAGTTTGGCGGGTTGGTCTCCCTATGGCTACACCTTC.

The rearrangement uses TRBV14 and TRBJ2-5, with TRBD1 matching over 7 bases. After removal of 1 base from V and 5 bases from J, the junction contained 10 bases not matched to a gene. This CDR3 region has 16 residues. Germline V gene sequence: CDR1 SGHDN, CDR2 FVKESK. Written as DNA, the CDR3 is TGTGCCAGCAGCCAAGTTCTTACCACAGGGGCGGAGACCCAGTACTTC. As protein: CASSQVLTTGAETQYF.